A selection of T cell receptor beta chains follows, all from one sample in a study of human versus mouse CDR3 diversity and MHC coevolution. Libraries were prepared by immunoSEQ multiplex PCR; TCRdb keeps only in-frame clonotypes and omits some of them. The data contain about 80,000 clones, 85% to 95% of them seen just once; the ten biggest clones take up roughly 1.3%. Sequenced sample: naive CD4+ T cells from blood. The receptors derive from a person aged 25-75 years in good health. Each CDR3 is given with its conserved first and last residue. A D gene is named only where the DNA matches it firmly. Only part of the rows carry a size: once, few, many, or a class if the clone is expanded.

v_call,d_call,clone_size,j_call,cdr3_aa,cdr3_nt
TRBV7-3,-,-,TRBJ1-4,CASAGGRGEKLFF,TGTGCCAGCGCCGGGGGTAGGGGTGAAAAACTGTTTTTT
TRBV7-2,-,-,TRBJ2-4,CASSLDRVNIQYF,TGTGCCAGCAGCTTAGACAGGGTGAACATTCAGTACTTC
TRBV6-1,TRBD1,-,TRBJ2-3,CASSVGQGSTDTQYF,TGTGCCAGCAGTGTCGGACAGGGAAGCACAGATACGCAGTATTTT
TRBV29-1,TRBD2,-,TRBJ2-7,CSVPTSGSFVEQYF,TGCAGCGTCCCGACTAGCGGGAGCTTTGTAGAGCAGTACTTC
TRBV4-2,-,-,TRBJ2-3,CASSPSASQGLSTDTQYF,TGTGCCAGCAGCCCTTCGGCGAGCCAAGGACTTAGCACAGATACGCAGTATTTT
TRBV10-3,TRBD2,-,TRBJ2-2,CAIRTSAGELFF,TGTGCCATCAGGACTAGCGCCGGGGAGCTGTTTTTT
TRBV9,TRBD2,-,TRBJ2-7,CASSVVAGGEQYF,TGTGCCAGCAGCGTAGTGGCGGGGGGGGAGCAGTACTTC
TRBV2,TRBD1,-,TRBJ1-5,CASTDRGQPQHF,TGTGCCAGCACTGACAGGGGACAACCCCAGCATTTT
TRBV5-4,-,-,TRBJ1-4,CASSLSPRANEKLFF,TGTGCCAGCAGCTTGTCACCGAGGGCTAATGAAAAACTGTTTTTT
TRBV12-5,TRBD1,-,TRBJ1-6,CASGTGQGGASPLHF,TGTGCTAGTGGTACGGGACAGGGGGGAGCTTCACCCCTCCACTTT
TRBV6-1,TRBD1,-,TRBJ2-2,CASSGQGSAGELFF,TGTGCCAGCAGTGGACAGGGTTCCGCCGGGGAGCTGTTTTTT
TRBV28,TRBD1,once,TRBJ2-7,CASSASGTGGYYEQYF,TGTGCCAGCAGTGCCTCCGGGACAGGGGGATACTACGAGCAGTACTTC
TRBV7-2,-,-,TRBJ1-2,CASSLGALSNYGYTF,TGTGCCAGCAGCTTAGGAGCATTATCTAACTATGGCTACACCTTC
TRBV5-4,-,-,TRBJ1-3,CASSLEGYGNTIYF,TGTGCCAGCAGCTTGGAGGGGTATGGAAACACCATATATTTT
TRBV7-2,TRBD2,-,TRBJ2-7,CASSPGTINEQYF,TGTGCCAGCAGTCCCGGGACTATCAACGAGCAGTACTTC
TRBV30,-,-,TRBJ1-1,CAGGVARGTEAFF,TGTGCCGGGGGGGTAGCCAGAGGCACTGAAGCTTTCTTT
TRBV6-5,-,-,TRBJ2-7,CASSDGREQYF,TGTGCCAGCAGTGACGGCAGGGAGCAGTACTTC